Listed here are 10 T cell receptor beta chains from one sample, sequenced in a study of CXCR3-negative and CXCR3-positive naive CD8 T cells. cDNA libraries for TRB were generated by 5' RACE incorporating UMI labels. Following a re-call of the 5' RACE reads, TCRdb has one entry per CDR3 protein and lacks DNA. This listing includes some 22,000 distinct CDR3 sequences. Sequencing was carried out using naive CXCR3- CD8+ T cells from blood. Subset here: CD45RO-CCR7+CD27+CD95- naive CD8+ T cells lacking CXCR3 (TNR3-). The origin of the receptors is a human donor in good health. Some clones in this sample may be carry-over from other donors' samples.

The genes are TRBV27 and TRBJ1-5. The CDR3 length is 14 residues. Germline V gives CDR1 MNHEY, CDR2 SMNVEV (reference sequence). This chain's CDR3 is CASSLSYSNQPQHF.

By frequency, this clonotype is medium-sized (0.01 to 0.1%). The chain is built from TRBV20-1 and TRBJ2-7; the TRBD1 assignment by TCRdb is unverifiable without DNA. Germline V gene sequence: CDR1 DFQATT, CDR2 SNEGSKA (reference sequence). This CDR3 has 13 residues. The CDR3 here is CSARDRENYEQYF.

This chain joins TRBV18 and TRBJ2-7. CDR3 length: 12 residues. Germline V lookup: CDR1 KGHSH, CDR2 LQKENI. The CDR3: CASSPTGYEQYF.

V is TRBV12-5 and J is TRBJ1-1; TCRdb designates TRBD1, a call that cannot be tested without DNA. The CDR3 covers 16 residues. CDR1 LGHNT and CDR2 FRNRAP come from the germline V gene. The CDR3 spells CASGLLRTGGWLEAFF.

The chain couples TRBV25-1 to TRBJ1-3. The germline gives CDR1 MGHDK, CDR2 SYGVNS. The CDR3 runs 18 residues. The CDR3 reads CASSEYGIGTPSGNTIYF.

V usage is TRBV7-9 and J usage is TRBJ1-1; TCRdb's assignment of TRBD1 cannot be checked, as there is no DNA. The CDR3 loop spans 17 amino acids. Germline CDR1 and CDR2: SEHNR and FQNEAQ (reference sequence). CDR3 in amino acids: CASSRSGPGQGNTEAFF.

The chain links TRBV20-1 to TRBJ1-2; the D call from TCRdb, TRBD1, cannot be confirmed without DNA. This CDR3 is built from 14 residues. In germline, CDR1 is DFQATT, CDR2 SNEGSKA (reference sequence). This CDR3 reads CSVGEQRTPYGYTF.

The rearrangement links TRBV28 to TRBJ2-1; there is no DNA to check the TCRdb D call of TRBD1. CDR1 and CDR2 (germline): MDHEN, SYDVKM. The CDR3 is 13 amino acids. The CDR3 loop reads CAISPQGGDEQFF.

The chain couples TRBV29-1 to TRBJ2-1; TCRdb picks TRBD2, but there is no DNA to check that call. The germline V gene has CDR1 SQVTM and CDR2 ANQGSEA. This CDR3 is built from 13 residues. This CDR3 reads CSEEGTTNNEQFF.

CDR3 residues: CSARGLSHSVYGYTF. The gene calls are TRBV20-1 and TRBJ1-2. Germline V lookup: CDR1 DFQATT, CDR2 SNEGSKA (reference sequence). The CDR3 sequence is 15 residues long.